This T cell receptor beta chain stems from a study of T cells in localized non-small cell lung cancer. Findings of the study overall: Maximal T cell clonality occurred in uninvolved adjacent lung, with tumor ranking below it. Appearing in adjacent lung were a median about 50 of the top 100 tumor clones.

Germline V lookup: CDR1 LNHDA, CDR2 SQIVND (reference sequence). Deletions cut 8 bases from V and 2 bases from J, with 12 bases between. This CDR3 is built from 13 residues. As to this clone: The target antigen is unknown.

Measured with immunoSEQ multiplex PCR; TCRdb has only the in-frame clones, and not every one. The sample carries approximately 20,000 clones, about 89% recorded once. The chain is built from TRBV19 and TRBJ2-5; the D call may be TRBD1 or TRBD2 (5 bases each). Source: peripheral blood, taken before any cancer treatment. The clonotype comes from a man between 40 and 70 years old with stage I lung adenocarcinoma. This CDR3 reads CASGGEIQETQYF. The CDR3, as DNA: TGTGCCAGTGGGGGAGAGATACAAGAGACCCAGTACTTC.